This T cell receptor (beta chain) was captured by sequencing in a study of blood T cell repertoires in COVID-19. Per the study methods: The assay estimated nucleated cells by amplifying reference gene primers. Measured with immunoSEQ multiplex PCR; TCRdb has only the in-frame clones, and not every one. Clonal size and the V and J genes are those of that table, whereas D and trimming came from the DNA. The repertoire has roughly 150,000 clones, around 87% of them found once; the top ten carry around 2.9%. Trimming left V 5 bases short and J 3 bases short, with 17 bases between. The CDR3 covers 15 residues. CDR1 is SEHNR, CDR2 FQNEAQ, per germline (reference sequence).

This clonotype was obtained from a woman aged 60-70 years with active COVID-19. Material for sequencing was peripheral blood. The rearrangement uses TRBV7-9 and TRBJ2-7; weak D call: TRBD1 (5 bases). CDR3: CASSTTSDQGYEQYF. The CDR3 coding sequence is TGTGCCAGCAGCACAACGTCAGATCAGGGCTACGAGCAGTACTTC.